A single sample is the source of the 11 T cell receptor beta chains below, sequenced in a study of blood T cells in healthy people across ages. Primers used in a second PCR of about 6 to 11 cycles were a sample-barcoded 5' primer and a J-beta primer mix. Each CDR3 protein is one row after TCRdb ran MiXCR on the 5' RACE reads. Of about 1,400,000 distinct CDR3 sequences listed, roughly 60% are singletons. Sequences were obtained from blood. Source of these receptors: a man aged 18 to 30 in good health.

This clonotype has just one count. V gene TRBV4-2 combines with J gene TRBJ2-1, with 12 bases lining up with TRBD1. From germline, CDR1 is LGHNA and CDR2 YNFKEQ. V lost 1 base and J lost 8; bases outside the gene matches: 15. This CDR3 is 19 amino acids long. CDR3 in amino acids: CASSQVPRQWGQGADEQFF. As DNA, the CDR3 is TGTGCCAGCAGCCAAGTTCCACGGCAGTGGGGACAGGGGGCAGATGAGCAGTTCTTC.

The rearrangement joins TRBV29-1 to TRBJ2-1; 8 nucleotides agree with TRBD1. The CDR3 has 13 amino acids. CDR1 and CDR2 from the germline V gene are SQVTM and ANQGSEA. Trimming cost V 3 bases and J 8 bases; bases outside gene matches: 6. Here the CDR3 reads CSVEGQENDEQFF. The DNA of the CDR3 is TGCAGCGTTGAGGGACAGGAGAACGATGAGCAGTTCTTC.

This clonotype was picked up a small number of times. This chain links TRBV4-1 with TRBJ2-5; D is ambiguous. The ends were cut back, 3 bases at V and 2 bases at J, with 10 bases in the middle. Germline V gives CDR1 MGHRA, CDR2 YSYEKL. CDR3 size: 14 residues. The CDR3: CASSHRLNQETQYF. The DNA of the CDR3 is TGCGCCAGCAGCCATAGACTGAATCAAGAGACCCAGTACTTC.

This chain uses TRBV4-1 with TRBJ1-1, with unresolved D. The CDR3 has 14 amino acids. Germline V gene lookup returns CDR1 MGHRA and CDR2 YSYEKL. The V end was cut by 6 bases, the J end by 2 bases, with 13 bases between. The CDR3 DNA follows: TGCGCCAGCAGTTATCCGGGAAGCAACACTGAAGCTTTCTTT. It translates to CASSYPGSNTEAFF.

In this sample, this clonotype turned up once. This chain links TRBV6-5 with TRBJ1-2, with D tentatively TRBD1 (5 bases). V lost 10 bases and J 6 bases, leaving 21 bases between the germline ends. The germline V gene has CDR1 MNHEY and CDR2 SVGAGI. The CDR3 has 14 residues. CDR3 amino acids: CATHAGGFVNGYTF. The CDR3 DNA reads TGTGCCACTCACGCCGGGGGGTTCGTCAATGGCTACACCTTC.

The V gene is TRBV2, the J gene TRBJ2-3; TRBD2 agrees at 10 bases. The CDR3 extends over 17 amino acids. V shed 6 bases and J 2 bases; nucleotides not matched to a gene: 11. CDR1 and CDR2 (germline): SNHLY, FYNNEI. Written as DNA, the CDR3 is TGTGCCAGCAGCGACGATCTAGCGGGGGTGAACACAGATACGCAGTATTTT. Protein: CASSDDLAGVNTDTQYF.

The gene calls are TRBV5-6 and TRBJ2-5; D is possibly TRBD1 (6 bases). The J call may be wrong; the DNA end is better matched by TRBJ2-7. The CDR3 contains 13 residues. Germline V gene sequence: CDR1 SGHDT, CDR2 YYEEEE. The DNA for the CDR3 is TGTGCCAGCAGACAAGGACAGTGGCACGAGCAGTACTTC. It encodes CASRQGQWHEQYF.

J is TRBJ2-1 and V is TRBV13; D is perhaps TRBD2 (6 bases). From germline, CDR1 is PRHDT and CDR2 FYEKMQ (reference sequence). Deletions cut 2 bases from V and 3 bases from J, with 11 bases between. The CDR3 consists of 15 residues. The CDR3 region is CASSLRGIGYNEQFF. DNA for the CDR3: TGTGCCAGCAGCTTACGGGGGATCGGCTACAATGAGCAGTTCTTC.

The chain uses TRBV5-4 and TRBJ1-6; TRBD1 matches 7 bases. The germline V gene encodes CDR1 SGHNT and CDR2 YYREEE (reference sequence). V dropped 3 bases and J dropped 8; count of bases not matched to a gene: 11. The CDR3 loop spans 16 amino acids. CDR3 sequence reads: CASSSSKTGKYSPLHF. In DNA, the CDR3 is TGTGCCAGCAGCTCGAGTAAGACAGGGAAGTATTCACCCCTCCACTTT.

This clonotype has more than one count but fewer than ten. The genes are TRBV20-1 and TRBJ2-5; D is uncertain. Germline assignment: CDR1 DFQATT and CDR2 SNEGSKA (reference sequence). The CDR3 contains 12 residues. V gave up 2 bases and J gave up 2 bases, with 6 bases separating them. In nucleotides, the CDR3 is TGCAGTGCTAGACGAGTTCAAGAGACCCAGTACTTC. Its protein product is CSARRVQETQYF.

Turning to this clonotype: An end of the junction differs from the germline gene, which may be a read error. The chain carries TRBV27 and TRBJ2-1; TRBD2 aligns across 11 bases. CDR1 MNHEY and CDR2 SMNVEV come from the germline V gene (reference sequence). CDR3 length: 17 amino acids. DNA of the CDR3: TGTGCCAGTAGTTGGCGTAGCGGGAGGGCTTCCTACAATGAGCAGTTCTTC. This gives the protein CASSWRSGRASYNEQFF.